The rows below give T cell receptor beta chains drawn from one sample of a study of cytomegalovirus exposure and HLA in healthy donors. Assay used: immunoSEQ multiplex PCR; TCRdb lists only in-frame clones, some missing. Of 150,000 to 200,000 clones in the sample, around 79% were seen once. The specimen was PBMCs. The receptors stem from a man aged 45 to 65 in good health and CMV-seropositive. Each CDR3 is given with its conserved first and last residue. Fields, in order: D gene, J gene, clone size, V gene, CDR3 DNA, CDR3 protein. D genes are given only for firm matches. Size values are once, few and many counts, or a class for expanded clones, and some rows have none.

-,TRBJ1-3,-,TRBV28,TGTGCCAGCAGTTTGGGCAGGGTCTCTGGAAACACCATATATTTT,CASSLGRVSGNTIYF
-,TRBJ2-3,few,TRBV28,TGTGCCAGCAGTTTAGGGCCGGTCGATCGCACAGATACGCAGTATTTT,CASSLGPVDRTDTQYF
-,TRBJ1-6,-,TRBV5-1,TGCGCCAGCAGCTTGGGGACAGTTACGAATTCACCCCTCCACTTT,CASSLGTVTNSPLHF
-,TRBJ1-1,-,TRBV13,TGTGCCAGCAGCTTATCAGGGTCTGAAGCTTTCTTT,CASSLSGSEAFF
-,TRBJ1-1,-,TRBV19,TGTGCCAGTAGGACCACAGGGGAAGCTTTCTTT,CASRTTGEAFF
-,TRBJ1-4,few,TRBV9,TGTGCCAGCAGTGGGGGGTTTAGTGAAAAACTGTTTTTT,CASSGGFSEKLFF
-,TRBJ2-5,-,TRBV5-1,TGCGCCAGCAGCCCCGCCGGGACAAGCGAGACCCAGTACTTC,CASSPAGTSETQYF
-,TRBJ1-1,-,TRBV6-1,TGTGCCAGCAGTGAACAATTCTACGGTATTGAAGCTTTCTTT,CASSEQFYGIEAFF
-,TRBJ1-1,-,TRBV7-2,TGTGCCAGCAGCTTAATATTGGGAGGGGGGACTGAAGCTTTCTTT,CASSLILGGGTEAFF
-,TRBJ1-5,-,TRBV6-1,TGTGCCAGCAGTGAAGACAGATTAGGGGATTATAGCAATCAGCCCCAGCATTTT,CASSEDRLGDYSNQPQHF
TRBD2,TRBJ2-1,-,TRBV5-1,TGCGCCAGCAGCTCTAGCGGGGGCTCCTACAATGAGCAGTTCTTC,CASSSSGGSYNEQFF
-,TRBJ2-1,few,TRBV11-2,TGTGCCAGCAGCTCCCTCGCCGGTGAGCAGTTCTTC,CASSSLAGEQFF
-,TRBJ2-1,-,TRBV21-1,TGTGCCAGCAACCCAGGTGCCAGCTCCTACAATGAGCAGTTCTTC,CASNPGASSYNEQFF
TRBD2,TRBJ2-1,-,TRBV7-9,TGTGCCAGCAGTTTCCGGCAGAGCGGGGCCGTGGATGAGCAGTTCTTC,CASSFRQSGAVDEQFF
-,TRBJ1-2,-,TRBV7-9,TGTGCCAGCAGCTTAGCAGCCACGGGGGGCTACACCTTC,CASSLAATGGYTF
-,TRBJ1-3,-,TRBV7-8,TGTGCCAGCAGCTCCCTCGGGCGGGTCTCTGGAAACACCATATATTTT,CASSSLGRVSGNTIYF
-,TRBJ1-4,-,TRBV5-1,TGCGCCAGCAGCTTGGCCGGCAGGGGAACTAATGAAAAACTGTTTTTT,CASSLAGRGTNEKLFF
TRBD2,TRBJ2-4,-,TRBV6-1,TGTGCCAGCAGTGAAGCCCCTGGACTAGCGGGGGGGTCCGCGGGGAGAAACATTCAGTACTTC,CASSEAPGLAGGSAGRNIQYF
-,TRBJ1-1,once,TRBV6-4,TGTGCCAGCAGTGGTTACATGAACACTGAAGCTTTCTTT,CASSGYMNTEAFF
-,TRBJ2-5,-,TRBV27,TGTGCCAGCAGTTTATCGAGCGGCAGCCCGGGGACCCAGTACTTC,CASSLSSGSPGTQYF